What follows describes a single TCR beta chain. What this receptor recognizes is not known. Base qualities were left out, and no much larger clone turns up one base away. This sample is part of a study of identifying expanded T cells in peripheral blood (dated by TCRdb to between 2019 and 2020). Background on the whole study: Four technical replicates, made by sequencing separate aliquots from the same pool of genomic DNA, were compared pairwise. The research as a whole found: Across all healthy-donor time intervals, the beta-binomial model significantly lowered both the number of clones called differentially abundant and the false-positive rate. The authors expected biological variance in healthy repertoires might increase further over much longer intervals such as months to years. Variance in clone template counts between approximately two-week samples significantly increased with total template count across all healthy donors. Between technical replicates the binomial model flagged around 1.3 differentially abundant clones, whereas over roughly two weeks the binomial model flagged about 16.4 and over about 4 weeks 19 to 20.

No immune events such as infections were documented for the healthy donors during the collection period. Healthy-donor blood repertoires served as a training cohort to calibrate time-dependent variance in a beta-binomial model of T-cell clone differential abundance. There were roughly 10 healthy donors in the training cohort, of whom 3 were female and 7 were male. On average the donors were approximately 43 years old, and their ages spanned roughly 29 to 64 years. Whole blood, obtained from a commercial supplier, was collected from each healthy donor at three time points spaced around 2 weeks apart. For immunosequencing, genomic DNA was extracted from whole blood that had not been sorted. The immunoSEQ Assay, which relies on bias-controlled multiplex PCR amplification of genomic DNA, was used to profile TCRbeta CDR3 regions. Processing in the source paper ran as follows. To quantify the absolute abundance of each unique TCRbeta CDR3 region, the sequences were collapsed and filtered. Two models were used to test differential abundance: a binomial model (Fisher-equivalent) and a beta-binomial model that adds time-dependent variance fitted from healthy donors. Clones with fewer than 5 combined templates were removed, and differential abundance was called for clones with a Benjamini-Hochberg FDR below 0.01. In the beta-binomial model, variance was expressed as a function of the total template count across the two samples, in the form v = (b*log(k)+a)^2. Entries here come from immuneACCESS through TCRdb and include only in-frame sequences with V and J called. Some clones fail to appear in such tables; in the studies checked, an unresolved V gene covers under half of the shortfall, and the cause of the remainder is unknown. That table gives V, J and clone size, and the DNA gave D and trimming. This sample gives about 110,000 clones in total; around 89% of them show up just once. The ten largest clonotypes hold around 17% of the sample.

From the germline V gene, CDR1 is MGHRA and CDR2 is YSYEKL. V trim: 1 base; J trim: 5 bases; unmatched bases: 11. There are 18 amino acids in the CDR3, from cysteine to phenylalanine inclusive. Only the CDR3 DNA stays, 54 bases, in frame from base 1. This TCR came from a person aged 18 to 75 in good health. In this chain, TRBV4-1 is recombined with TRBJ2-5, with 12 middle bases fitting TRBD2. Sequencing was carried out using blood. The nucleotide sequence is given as TGCGCCAGCAGCCAAGTGTACCCCCTAGCGGGGGGGCGGGAGACCCAGTACTTC. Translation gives CASSQVYPLAGGRETQYF.